This T cell receptor beta chain comes out of a study of T cells in Graves' hyperthyroidism and ophthalmopathy (dated by TCRdb to the late 2010s). Looking at the study overall: Peripheral blood samples were taken at the time of initial diagnosis, prior to any treatment. The paper describes TCR Vbeta CDR3 sequencing of some 130 peripheral blood samples, made up of 43 ophthalmopathy patients, 70 to 75 hyperthyroidism patients and approximately 17 progressor patients. In addition, the study compared T-cell repertoires in thyroid tissue and in blood from about 6 Graves' hyperthyroidism patients. The 75 to 100 discovery patients were randomly divided into training and test sets at a 7:3 ratio. Once sampling was done, hyperthyroidism patients were given methimazole at a starting dose of 30 mg daily, whereas ophthalmopathy patients were given high-dose intravenous methylprednisolone. To identify TCR V-J signatures that set the groups apart, the researchers used a discovery cohort of 95 to 100 patients, made up of 43 with Graves' ophthalmopathy and 57 with stable Graves' hyperthyroidism. Whether ophthalmopathy could be predicted prospectively was tested in an independent validation cohort made up of 18 to 20 hyperthyroidism patients plus 17 patients who later progressed to ophthalmopathy.

The TCR beta CDR3 regions were amplified from RNA transcripts. A first-round RT-PCR of the TCR CDR3 used the HTBI primer set with the Qiagen OneStep RT-PCR kit. The libraries were constructed in a second round of multiplex PCR and then size-selected and purified. Paired-end sequencing of the libraries was performed with 100 bp reads on an Illumina HiSeq2000. Turning to the authors' computational methods: SOAPnuke was used to process the raw data, removing reads that contained adapters or uncalled bases, had a mean Phred below 15, or lacked an exact match to the constant primer or identifier. High-quality paired reads were merged using COPE v1.2.5, and each unique nucleotide sequence was defined as a clonotype. MiTCR v1.1 was used to align clonotypes to the IMGT TRBV, TRBD and TRBJ reference segments. The analysis included only V-J combinations with a frequency above 0.0001, which together covered more than 98% of the repertoires. The TCS score was defined as F50 (clonal expansion) divided by E x V (chaos), with BLOSUM62-based TCRdist calculated between CDR3 peptides within each V-J. Welch's t-statistics and random forest reduced roughly 540 V-J features to 13, which were used in a naive Bayes classifier (R e1071). In-frame beta chains were kept once TCRdb had trimmed the public reads at Q25 with fastp and called clones with MiXCR. Identical CDR3 proteins give one entry, which carries the most common genes and DNA. None of the V and J calls come from the authors' own analysis; TCRdb made them. The sample table shows about 200,000 distinct CDR3 sequences, and around 16% are seen once. The biggest ten clones account for approximately 40% of the sample.

This clonotype was observed many times. Its specific antigen is unknown. No clone much larger than this one lies a single base away; base qualities are absent. The junction carries 15 bases between V and J, which are trimmed by 2 bases and 4 bases respectively. The germline V gene provides CDR1 SGHAT and CDR2 FQNNGV. From its cysteine to its phenylalanine, the CDR3 spans 16 amino acids. Only the CDR3 DNA is retained, 48 bases long and in frame from the first base. Graves' hyperthyroidism was defined as stable when no progression to ophthalmopathy occurred over 18 months of follow-up. Hyperthyroidism patients were newly diagnosed, had a disease duration of under 2 months, and were aged 18 to 65 years. Patients with uncontrolled infections, other autoimmune diseases, pregnancy or lactation were excluded. Diagnoses were established on the basis of clinical symptoms, serum thyroxine and TRAb, thyroid ultrasound, and orbital computed tomography. PBMCs were separated from roughly 9.3 ml of fresh peripheral blood using Ficoll-Paque density gradient centrifugation. Total RNA was extracted with Trizol reagent, and quality was checked on an Agilent 2100 Bioanalyzer.

The full study reports these points: Sample size was not statistically predetermined, and blinding of investigators to group allocation was not performed. Most expanded thyroid clonotypes (frequency above 0.001) were also found in blood, which suggests that blood repertoires may mirror thyroid immune responses. A model built on a 13 V-J signature distinguished ophthalmopathy from stable hyperthyroidism, reaching around 88% sensitivity and about 81% specificity in cross-validation and 80%/75% in testing. In validation, the model predicted progression to ophthalmopathy with over 65% sensitivity and 72% to 85% specificity, a median of 6.5 months before onset.

This chain is built from TRBV11-2 and TRBJ1-3, with a tentative D gene TRBD1 over 6 matching bases. Sequencing input: blood. This receptor was obtained from a man aged 40-49 years with Graves' hyperthyroidism. The CDR3 reads CASSLQGTVFGNTIYF. The DNA sequence is TGTGCCAGCAGCTTACAGGGGACGGTTTTCGGAAACACCATATATTTT.